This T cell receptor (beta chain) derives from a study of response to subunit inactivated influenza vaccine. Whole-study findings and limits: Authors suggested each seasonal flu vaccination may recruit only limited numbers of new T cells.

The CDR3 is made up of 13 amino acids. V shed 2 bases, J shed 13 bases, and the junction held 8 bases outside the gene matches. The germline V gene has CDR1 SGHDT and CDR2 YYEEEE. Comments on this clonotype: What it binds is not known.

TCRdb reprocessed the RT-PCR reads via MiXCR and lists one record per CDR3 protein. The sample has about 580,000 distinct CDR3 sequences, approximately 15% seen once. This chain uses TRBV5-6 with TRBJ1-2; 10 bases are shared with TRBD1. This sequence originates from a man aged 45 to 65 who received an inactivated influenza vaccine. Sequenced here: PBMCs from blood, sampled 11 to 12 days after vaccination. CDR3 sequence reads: CASSLRQGARITF. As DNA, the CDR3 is TGTGCCAGCAGCTTAAGACAGGGGGCCCGGATCACCTTC. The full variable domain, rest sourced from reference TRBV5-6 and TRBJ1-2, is DAGVTQSPTHLIKTRGQQVTLRCSPKSGHDTVSWYQQALGQGPQFIFQYYEEEERQRGNFPDRFSGHQFPNYSSELNVNALLLGDSALYLCASSLRQGARITFGSGTRLTVV.